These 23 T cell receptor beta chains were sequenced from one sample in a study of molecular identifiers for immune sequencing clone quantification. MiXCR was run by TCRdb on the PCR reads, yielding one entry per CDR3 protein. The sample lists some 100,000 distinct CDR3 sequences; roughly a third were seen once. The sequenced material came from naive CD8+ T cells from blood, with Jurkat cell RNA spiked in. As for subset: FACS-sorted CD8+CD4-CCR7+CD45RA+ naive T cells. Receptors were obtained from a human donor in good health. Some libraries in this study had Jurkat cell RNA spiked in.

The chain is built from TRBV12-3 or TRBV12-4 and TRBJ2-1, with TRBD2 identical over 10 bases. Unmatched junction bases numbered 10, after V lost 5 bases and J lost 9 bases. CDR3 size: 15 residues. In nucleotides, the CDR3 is TGTGCCAGCAGTATGACTAGCGGGTCGGCGGGTGAGCAGTTCTTC. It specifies CASSMTSGSAGEQFF.

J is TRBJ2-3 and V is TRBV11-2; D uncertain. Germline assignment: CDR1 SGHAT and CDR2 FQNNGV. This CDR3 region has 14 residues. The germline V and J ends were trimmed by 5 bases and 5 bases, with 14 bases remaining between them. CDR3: CASSLVVPRDTQYF. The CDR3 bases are TGTGCCAGCAGCCTAGTGGTCCCTAGAGATACGCAGTATTTT.

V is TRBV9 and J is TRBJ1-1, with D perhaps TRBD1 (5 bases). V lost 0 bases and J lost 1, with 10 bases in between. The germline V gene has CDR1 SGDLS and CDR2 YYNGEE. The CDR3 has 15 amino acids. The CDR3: CASSVASGSNTEAFF. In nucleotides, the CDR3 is TGTGCCAGCAGCGTAGCGTCAGGGTCGAACACTGAAGCTTTCTTT. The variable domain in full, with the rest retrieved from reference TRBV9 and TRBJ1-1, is DSGVTQTPKHLITATGQRVTLRCSPRSGDLSVYWYQQSLDQGLQFLIQYYNGEERAKGNILERFSAQQFPDLHSELNLSSLELGDSALYFCASSVASGSNTEAFFGQGTRLTVV.

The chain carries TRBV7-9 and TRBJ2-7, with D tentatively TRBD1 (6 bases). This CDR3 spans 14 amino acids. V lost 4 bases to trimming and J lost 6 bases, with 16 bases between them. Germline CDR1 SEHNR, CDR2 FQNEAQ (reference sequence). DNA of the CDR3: TGTGCCAGCAGCTCTACCCCCACAGGGACCGAGCAGTACTTC. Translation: CASSSTPTGTEQYF. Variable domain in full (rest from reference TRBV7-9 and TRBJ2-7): DTGVSQNPRHKITKRGQNVTFRCDPISEHNRLYWYRQTLGQGPEFLTYFQNEAQLEKSRLLSDRFSAERPKGSFSTLEIQRTEQGDSAMYLCASSSTPTGTEQYFGPGTRLTVT.

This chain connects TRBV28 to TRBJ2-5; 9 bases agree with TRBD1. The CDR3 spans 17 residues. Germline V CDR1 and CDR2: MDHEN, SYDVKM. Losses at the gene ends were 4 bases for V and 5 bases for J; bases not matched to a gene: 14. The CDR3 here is CASSSSLGTGPPETQYF. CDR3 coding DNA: TGTGCCAGCAGTTCATCACTCGGGACAGGGCCTCCGGAGACCCAGTACTTC.

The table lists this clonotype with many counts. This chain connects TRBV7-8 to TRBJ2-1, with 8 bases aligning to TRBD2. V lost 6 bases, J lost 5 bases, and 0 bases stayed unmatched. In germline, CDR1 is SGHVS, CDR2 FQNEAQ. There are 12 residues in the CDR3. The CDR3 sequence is CASRLADNEQFF. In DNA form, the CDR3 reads TGTGCCAGCAGACTAGCGGACAATGAGCAGTTCTTC.

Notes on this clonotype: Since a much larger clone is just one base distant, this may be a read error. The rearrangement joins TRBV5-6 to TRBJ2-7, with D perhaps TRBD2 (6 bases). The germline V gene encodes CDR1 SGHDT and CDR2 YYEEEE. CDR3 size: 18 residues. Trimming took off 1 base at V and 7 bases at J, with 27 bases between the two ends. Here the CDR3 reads CASSLSRPGTGRLGEQYF. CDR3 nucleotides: TGTGCCAGCAGCTTGTCCCGGCCCGGGACTGGAAGATTGGGGGAGCAGTACTTC.

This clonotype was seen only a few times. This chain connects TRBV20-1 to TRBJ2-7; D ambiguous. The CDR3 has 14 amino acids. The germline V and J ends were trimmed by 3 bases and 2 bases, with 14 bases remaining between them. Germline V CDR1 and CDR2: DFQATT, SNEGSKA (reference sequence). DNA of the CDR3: TGCAGTGCTAGTCTAGGGCCAAGGACCTACGAGCAGTACTTC. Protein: CSASLGPRTYEQYF.

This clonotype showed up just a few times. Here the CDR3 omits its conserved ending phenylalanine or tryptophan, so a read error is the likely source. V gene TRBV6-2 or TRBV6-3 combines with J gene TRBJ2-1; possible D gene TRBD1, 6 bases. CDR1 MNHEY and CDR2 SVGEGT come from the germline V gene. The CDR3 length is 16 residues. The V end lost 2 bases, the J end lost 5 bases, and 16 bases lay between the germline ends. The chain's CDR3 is CASSYVSRTEDNEQFI. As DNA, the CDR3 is TGTGCCAGCAGTTACGTAAGCCGGACAGAAGACAATGAGCAGTTCATC.

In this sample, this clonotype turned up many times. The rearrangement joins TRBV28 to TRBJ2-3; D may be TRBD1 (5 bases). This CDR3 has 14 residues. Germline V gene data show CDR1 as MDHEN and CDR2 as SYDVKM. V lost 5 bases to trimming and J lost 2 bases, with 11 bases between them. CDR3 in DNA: TGTGCCAGCAGTCAGGGTAGTTACACAGATACGCAGTATTTT. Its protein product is CASSQGSYTDTQYF.

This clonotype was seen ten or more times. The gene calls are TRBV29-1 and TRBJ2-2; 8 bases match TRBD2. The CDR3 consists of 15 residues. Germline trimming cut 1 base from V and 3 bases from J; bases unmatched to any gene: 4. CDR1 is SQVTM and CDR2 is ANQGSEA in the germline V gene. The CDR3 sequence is CSVEGASGYTGELFF. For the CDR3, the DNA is TGCAGCGTTGAAGGGGCTAGCGGGTACACCGGGGAGCTGTTTTTT.

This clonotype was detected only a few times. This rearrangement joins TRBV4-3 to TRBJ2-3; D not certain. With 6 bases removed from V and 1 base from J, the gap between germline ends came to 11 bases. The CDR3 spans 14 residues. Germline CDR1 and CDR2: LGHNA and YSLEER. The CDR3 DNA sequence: TGCGCCAGCAGTGTCGGGTGGGGCACAGATACGCAGTATTTT. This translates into CASSVGWGTDTQYF.

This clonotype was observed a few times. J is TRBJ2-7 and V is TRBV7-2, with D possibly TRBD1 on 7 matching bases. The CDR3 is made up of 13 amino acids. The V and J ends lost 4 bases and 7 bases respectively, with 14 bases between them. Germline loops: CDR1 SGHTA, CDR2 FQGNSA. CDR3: CASSSGGTGEQYF. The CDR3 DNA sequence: TGTGCCAGCAGCTCAGGGGGGACGGGAGAGCAGTACTTC.

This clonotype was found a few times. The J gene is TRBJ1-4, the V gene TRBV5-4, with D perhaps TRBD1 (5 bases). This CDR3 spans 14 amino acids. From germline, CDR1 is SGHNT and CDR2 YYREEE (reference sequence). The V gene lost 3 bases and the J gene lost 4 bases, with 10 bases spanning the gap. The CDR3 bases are TGTGCCAGCAGCTCCCGGGGGGATAATGAAAAACTGTTTTTT. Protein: CASSSRGDNEKLFF. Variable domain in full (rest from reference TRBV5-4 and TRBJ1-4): ETGVTQSPTHLIKTRGQQVTLRCSSQSGHNTVSWYQQALGQGPQFIFQYYREEENGRGNFPPRFSGLQFPNYSSELNVNALELDDSALYLCASSSRGDNEKLFFGSGTQLSVL.

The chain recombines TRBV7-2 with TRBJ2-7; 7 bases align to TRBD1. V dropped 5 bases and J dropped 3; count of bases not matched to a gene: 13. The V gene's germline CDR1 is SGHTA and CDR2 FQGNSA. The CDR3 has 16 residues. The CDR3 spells CASSKADGQENYEQYF. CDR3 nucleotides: TGTGCCAGCAGCAAGGCAGACGGACAGGAAAACTACGAGCAGTACTTC.

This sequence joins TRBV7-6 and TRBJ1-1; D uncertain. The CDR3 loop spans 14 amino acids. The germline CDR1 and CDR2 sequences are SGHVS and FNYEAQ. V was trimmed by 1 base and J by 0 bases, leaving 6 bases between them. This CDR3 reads CASSLDVLNTEAFF. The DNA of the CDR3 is TGTGCCAGCAGCTTAGACGTCCTGAACACTGAAGCTTTCTTT.

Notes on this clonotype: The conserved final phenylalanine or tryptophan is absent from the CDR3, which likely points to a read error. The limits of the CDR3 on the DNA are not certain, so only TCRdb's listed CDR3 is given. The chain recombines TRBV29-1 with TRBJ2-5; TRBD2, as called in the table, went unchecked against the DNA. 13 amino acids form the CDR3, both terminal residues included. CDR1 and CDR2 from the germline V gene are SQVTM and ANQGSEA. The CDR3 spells CSLWTSWLDTHYY.

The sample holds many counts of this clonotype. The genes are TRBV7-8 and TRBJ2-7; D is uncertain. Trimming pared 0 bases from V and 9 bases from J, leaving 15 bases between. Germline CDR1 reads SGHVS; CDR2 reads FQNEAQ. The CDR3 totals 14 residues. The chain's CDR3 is CASSLAPPNTVQYF. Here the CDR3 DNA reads TGTGCCAGCAGCTTAGCGCCCCCGAACACAGTGCAGTACTTC. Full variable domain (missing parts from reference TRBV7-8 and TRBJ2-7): GAGVSQSPRYKVAKRGQDVALRCDPISGHVSLFWYQQALGQGPEFLTYFQNEAQLDKSGLPSDRFFAERPEGSVSTLKIQRTQQEDSAVYLCASSLAPPNTVQYFGPGTRLTVT.

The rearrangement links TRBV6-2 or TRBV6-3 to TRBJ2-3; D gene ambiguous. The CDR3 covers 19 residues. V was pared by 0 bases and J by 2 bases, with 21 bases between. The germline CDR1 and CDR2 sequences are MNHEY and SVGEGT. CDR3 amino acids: CASSYSDDTLLVNTDTQYF. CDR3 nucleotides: TGTGCCAGCAGTTACTCGGACGATACTTTGCTCGTGAACACAGATACGCAGTATTTT.

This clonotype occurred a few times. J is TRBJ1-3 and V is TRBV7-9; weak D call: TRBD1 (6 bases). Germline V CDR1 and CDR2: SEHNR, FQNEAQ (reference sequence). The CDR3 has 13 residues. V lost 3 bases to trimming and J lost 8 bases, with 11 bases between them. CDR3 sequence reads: CASSLMGAYTIYF. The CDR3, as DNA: TGTGCCAGCAGCTTGATGGGGGCCTACACCATATATTTT. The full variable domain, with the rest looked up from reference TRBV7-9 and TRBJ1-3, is DTGVSQNPRHKITKRGQNVTFRCDPISEHNRLYWYRQTLGQGPEFLTYFQNEAQLEKSRLLSDRFSAERPKGSFSTLEIQRTEQGDSAMYLCASSLMGAYTIYFGEGSWLTVV.

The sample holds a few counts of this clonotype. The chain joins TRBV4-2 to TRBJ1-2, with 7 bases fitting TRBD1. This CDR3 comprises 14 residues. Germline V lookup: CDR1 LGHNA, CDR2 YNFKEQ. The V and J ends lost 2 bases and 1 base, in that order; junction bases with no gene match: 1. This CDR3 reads CASSQTGVNYGYTF. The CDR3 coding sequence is TGTGCCAGCAGCCAAACAGGGGTTAACTATGGCTACACCTTC.

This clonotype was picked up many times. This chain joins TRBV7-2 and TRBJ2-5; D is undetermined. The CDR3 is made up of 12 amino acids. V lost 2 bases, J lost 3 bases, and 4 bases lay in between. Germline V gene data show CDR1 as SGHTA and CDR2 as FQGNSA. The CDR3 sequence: CASSLIKETQYF. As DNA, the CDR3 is TGTGCCAGCAGCTTAATCAAAGAGACCCAGTACTTC.

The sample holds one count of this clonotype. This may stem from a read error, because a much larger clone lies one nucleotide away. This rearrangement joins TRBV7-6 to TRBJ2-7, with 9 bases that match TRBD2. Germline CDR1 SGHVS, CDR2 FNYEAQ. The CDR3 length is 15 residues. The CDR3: CASGLATSGYYEQYF. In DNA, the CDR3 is TGTGCCAGCGGCTTAGCGACTAGCGGCTACTACGAGCAGTACTTC.